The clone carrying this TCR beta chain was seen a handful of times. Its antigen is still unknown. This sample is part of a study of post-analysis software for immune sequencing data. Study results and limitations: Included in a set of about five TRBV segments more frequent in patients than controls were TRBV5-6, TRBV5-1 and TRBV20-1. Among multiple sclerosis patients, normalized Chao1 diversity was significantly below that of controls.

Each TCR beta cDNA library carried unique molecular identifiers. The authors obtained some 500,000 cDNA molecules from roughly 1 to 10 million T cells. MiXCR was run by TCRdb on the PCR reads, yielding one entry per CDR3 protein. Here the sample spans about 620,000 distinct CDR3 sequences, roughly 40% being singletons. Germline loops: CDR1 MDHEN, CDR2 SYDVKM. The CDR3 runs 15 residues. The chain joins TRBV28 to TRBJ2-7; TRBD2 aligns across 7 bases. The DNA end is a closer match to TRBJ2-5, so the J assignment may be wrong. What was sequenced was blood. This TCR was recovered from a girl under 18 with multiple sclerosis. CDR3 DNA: TGTGCCAGCAGTTTATCCCCCTCGGGAGGAGAGACCCAGTACTTC. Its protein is CASSLSPSGGETQYF.